The 21 T cell receptor beta chains in this list originate from one sample, sequenced in a study of blood T cell repertoires in COVID-19 (dated by TCRdb to 2018 to 2020). Preparation of the library involved the immunoSEQ multiplex PCR assay. TCRdb mirrors the immuneACCESS table, restricted to in-frame sequences. Some clones are absent from its copies; in checked studies, under half trace to an unresolved V gene, and the reason for the others is unknown. Here the sample has approximately 75,000 clones; roughly 88% occur a single time. The top ten clonotypes cover approximately 20% of the sample. The sequencing input was peripheral blood. These receptors all stem from a woman in her fifties or sixties with acute or convalescent COVID-19.

V usage is TRBV30 and J usage is TRBJ1-5; D not certain. The germline gives CDR1 GTSNPN, CDR2 SVGIG (reference sequence). CDR3 length: 15 residues. Trimming pared 3 bases from V and 5 bases from J, leaving 17 bases between. The CDR3 here is CAWSPVRTYDQPQHF. In nucleotides, the CDR3 is TGTGCCTGGAGCCCCGTCCGGACTTACGATCAGCCCCAGCATTTT.

This chain uses TRBV19 with TRBJ1-6, with no clear D. The germline V gene encodes CDR1 LNHDA and CDR2 SQIVND (reference sequence). The CDR3 is 13 residues long. V dropped 4 bases and J dropped 6 bases, with 7 bases sitting between them. The CDR3: CASSTGSNSPLHF. The CDR3 nucleotides read TGTGCCAGTAGTACCGGGAGTAATTCACCCCTCCACTTT.

The rearrangement links TRBV7-2 to TRBJ2-7, with D uncertain. The CDR3 has 14 amino acids. With 1 base removed from V and 6 bases from J, the gap between germline ends came to 13 bases. Germline assignment: CDR1 SGHTA and CDR2 FQGNSA. This chain's CDR3 is CASSLDPYSGEQYF. The DNA of the CDR3 is TGTGCCAGCAGCTTAGACCCCTATTCAGGCGAGCAGTACTTC.

The chain joins TRBV7-2 to TRBJ1-3; no firm D call. The CDR3 is 14 amino acids. V lost 2 bases and J lost 4, with 9 bases in between. The germline gives CDR1 SGHTA, CDR2 FQGNSA. The CDR3 here is CASSLHGEGNTIYF. In DNA, the CDR3 is TGTGCCAGCAGCTTACATGGTGAGGGAAACACCATATATTTT.

The chain carries TRBV10-3 and TRBJ1-5; D remains ambiguous. The CDR3 has 16 amino acids. Germline assignment: CDR1 ENHRY and CDR2 SYGVKD. The V and J ends lost 1 base and 2 bases respectively, with 12 bases between them. In DNA form, the CDR3 reads TGTGCCATCAGTGAGTGGGCAGCTCTGGGCAATCAGCCCCAGCATTTT. Protein product: CAISEWAALGNQPQHF.

The V and J genes are TRBV4-3 and TRBJ1-1; D not certain. CDR1 and CDR2 from the germline V gene are LGHNA and YSLEER. The CDR3 sequence is 16 residues long. V was pared by 5 bases and J by 3 bases, with 19 bases between. CDR3 sequence reads: CASSGKPWKGDTEAFF. Written as DNA, the CDR3 is TGCGCCAGCAGCGGCAAACCTTGGAAAGGAGACACTGAAGCTTTCTTT.

This clone appeared once. The chain has TRBV7-3 and TRBJ2-3; 8 bases fit TRBD2. The CDR3 runs to 16 residues. The germline V gene encodes CDR1 SGHTA and CDR2 FQGTGA. Trimming cost V 5 bases and J 3 bases; bases outside gene matches: 10. DNA of the CDR3: TGTGCCAGCAGCGCCGCCGGGAGGGCCAGTACAGATACGCAGTATTTT. Its protein product is CASSAAGRASTDTQYF.

The J gene is TRBJ2-7, the V gene TRBV3-1 (or the pseudogene TRBV3-2); TRBD2 agrees at 7 bases. Looked up from germline, CDR1 is LGHDT and CDR2 is YNNKEL (reference sequence). This CDR3 has 13 residues. Trimming at V came to 4 bases and at J to 2 bases, leaving 2 bases not matched to a gene. As DNA, the CDR3 is TGTGCCAGCAGCCGGACTAGAACCTACGAGCAGTACTTC. Translation gives CASSRTRTYEQYF.

The chain couples TRBV7-6 to TRBJ2-3; 10 bases are shared with TRBD2. The V gene's germline CDR1 is SGHVS and CDR2 FNYEAQ. V lost 3 bases to trimming and J lost 4 bases; unmatched junction nucleotides: 10. There are 17 residues in the CDR3. This CDR3 reads CASSFRSGRVMADTQYF. Written as DNA, the CDR3 is TGTGCCAGCAGCTTTCGAAGCGGGAGGGTGATGGCAGATACGCAGTATTTT.

The chain is built from TRBV10-3 and TRBJ1-5; 7 bases are a match to TRBD1. J gave up 5 bases and V 1 base, and 2 bases lay outside the gene matches. Germline V gives CDR1 ENHRY, CDR2 SYGVKD. The CDR3 has 14 residues. The CDR3, as DNA: TGTGCCATCAGTGAGTGGGGACAGTATCAGCCCCAGCATTTT. It codes for CAISEWGQYQPQHF.

The chain recombines TRBV20-1 with TRBJ1-2; 7 bases fit TRBD1. The CDR3 is made up of 11 amino acids. Germline CDR1 and CDR2: DFQATT and SNEGSKA (reference sequence). CDR3 nucleotides: TGCAGGGCGACAGGGCCCTATGGCTACACCTTC. Protein product: CRATGPYGYTF.

There are a few counts of this clone. V gene TRBV5-5 combines with J gene TRBJ1-2, with 7 bases that match TRBD1. Trimming removed 4 bases from V and 7 bases from J; junction bases left unmatched: 7. This CDR3 comprises 13 residues. The germline gives CDR1 SGHKS, CDR2 YYEKEE (reference sequence). The CDR3 is CASSRTTGSGYTF. The CDR3 nucleotides are TGTGCCAGCAGCAGGACGACAGGGTCTGGCTACACCTTC.

The chain recombines TRBV6-5 with TRBJ2-1, with D possibly matching TRBD1 (6 bases). The V end lost 6 bases, the J end lost 8 bases, and 17 bases lay between the germline ends. The CDR3 is 14 amino acids. Germline loops: CDR1 MNHEY, CDR2 SVGAGI. The CDR3 bases are TGTGCCAGCAGGATAACACAGGGACGCCATGAGCAGTTCTTC. Protein sequence: CASRITQGRHEQFF.

CDR3 residues: CASSQEENRSPLHF. The CDR3, as DNA: TGTGCCAGCAGCCAAGAGGAGAACCGGTCACCCCTCCACTTT. The rearrangement uses TRBV4-2 and TRBJ1-6; no clear D. The ends were cut back, 0 bases at V and 10 bases at J, with 10 bases in the middle. The CDR3 has 14 residues. CDR1 and CDR2 (germline): LGHNA, YNFKEQ.

The rearrangement links TRBV5-4 to TRBJ1-1; 9 nucleotides align to TRBD1. Trimming removed 4 bases from V and 0 bases from J; junction bases left unmatched: 4. Germline assignment: CDR1 SGHNT and CDR2 YYREEE (reference sequence). This CDR3 is built from 15 residues. This CDR3 reads CASSVDRGMNTEAFF. The CDR3, as DNA: TGTGCCAGCAGCGTGGACAGGGGTATGAACACTGAAGCTTTCTTT.

The chain joins TRBV4-2 to TRBJ2-6; D gene ambiguous. CDR1 and CDR2 from the germline V gene are LGHNA and YNFKEQ. Trimming took 0 bases from V and 1 from J, leaving 4 bases between them. The CDR3 extends over 15 amino acids. CDR3 coding DNA: TGTGCCAGCAGCCAAGAACTTTCTGGGGCCAACGTCCTGACTTTC. It encodes CASSQELSGANVLTF.

The V gene is TRBV9, the J gene TRBJ1-2, with a weak D call TRBD1 (6 bases). V lost 2 bases and J 0 bases, leaving 8 bases between the germline ends. CDR3 length equals 14 residues. From germline, CDR1 is SGDLS and CDR2 YYNGEE. Written as DNA, the CDR3 is TGTGCCAGCAGCGTTCAGGGGTCTAACTATGGCTACACCTTC. This translates into CASSVQGSNYGYTF.

This rearrangement joins TRBV29-1 to TRBJ2-1, with 9 bases matching TRBD1. The CDR3 spans 12 residues. CDR1 is SQVTM, CDR2 ANQGSEA, per germline. V lost 4 bases and J lost 8; bases outside the gene matches: 3. In nucleotides, the CDR3 is TGCAGCGTTGGGACAGGGGCCTATGAGCAGTTCTTC. Its protein product is CSVGTGAYEQFF.

The rearrangement uses TRBV19 and TRBJ2-5; D is possibly TRBD2 (5 bases). The V gene's germline CDR1 is LNHDA and CDR2 SQIVND (reference sequence). The ends were cut back, 4 bases at V and 5 bases at J, with 11 bases in the middle. The CDR3 sequence is 13 residues long. The CDR3: CASSNEGVETQYF. In DNA form, the CDR3 reads TGTGCCAGTAGTAATGAGGGTGTGGAGACCCAGTACTTC.

The rearrangement joins TRBV7-9 to TRBJ1-2, with D tentatively TRBD1 (5 bases). The CDR3 totals 12 residues. The V end lost 5 bases, the J end lost 8 bases, and 12 bases lay between the germline ends. Looked up from germline, CDR1 is SEHNR and CDR2 is FQNEAQ (reference sequence). CDR3: CASSPTVLGYTF. The CDR3 DNA reads as TGTGCCAGCAGCCCGACAGTCTTAGGCTACACCTTC.

Comments on this clone: The sample holds other DNA sequences that translate to the same CDR3. The chain uses TRBV7-2 and TRBJ2-7, with 8 bases matching TRBD1. Germline V gene data show CDR1 as SGHTA and CDR2 as FQGNSA. The CDR3 spans 15 residues. V was clipped by 0 bases and J by 2 bases; unmatched bases: 3. For the CDR3, the DNA is TGTGCCAGCAGCTTAGCTGGACAGGGAGCCTACGAGCAGTACTTC. Encoded protein: CASSLAGQGAYEQYF.